Each of the 10 T cell receptor beta chains below was sequenced from the same sample in a study of CD4+ T cells in melanoma. Generated by immunoSEQ multiplex PCR, the TCRdb table keeps only in-frame clones and is missing some. The table has 11,000 to 15,000 clones, approximately 62% seen once. Input material: cells from a culture (not recorded whether cultured in vitro). The receptors shown here come from a human donor with melanoma.

The rearrangement links TRBV9 to TRBJ1-6; D call uncertain. The V gene lost 4 bases and the J gene lost 9 bases, with 20 bases spanning the gap. The CDR3 is 16 residues long. Germline V gene lookup returns CDR1 SGDLS and CDR2 YYNGEE. This chain's CDR3 is CASSTHSGSPFSPLHF. CDR3 bases: TGTGCCAGCAGCACTCATTCGGGATCTCCCTTTTCACCCCTCCACTTT.

This chain joins TRBV4-1 and TRBJ2-3; 8 bases map to TRBD1. The CDR3 extends over 15 amino acids. Trimming removed 2 bases from V and 1 base from J; junction bases left unmatched: 2. Per germline, CDR1 MGHRA and CDR2 YSYEKL. The CDR3 coding sequence is TGCGCCAGCAGCCAACCGACAGGGGGCACAGATACGCAGTATTTT. It encodes CASSQPTGGTDTQYF.

Judged by abundance, this clone is medium-sized (0.01 to 0.1%). The CDR3 DNA reads as TGTGCCAGCAGCCAAGGGGGGGGATGGAACACTGAAGCTTTCTTT. Encoded protein: CASSQGGGWNTEAFF. The chain employs TRBV5-5 and TRBJ1-1, with D perhaps TRBD1 (6 bases). Looked up from germline, CDR1 is SGHKS and CDR2 is YYEKEE (reference sequence). Trimming took 4 bases from V and 1 from J, leaving 14 bases between them. The CDR3 contains 15 residues.

The rearrangement uses TRBV27 and TRBJ1-1; D not resolved. There are 13 residues in the CDR3. In germline, CDR1 is MNHEY, CDR2 SMNVEV (reference sequence). Deletions cut 3 bases from V and 1 base from J, with 6 bases between. The CDR3 DNA is TGTGCCAGCAGTTTGAGGGAGAACACTGAAGCTTTCTTT. It yields the protein CASSLRENTEAFF.

The chain combines TRBV19 with TRBJ2-3; 11 bases are a match to TRBD2. The CDR3 is 16 amino acids. Looked up from germline, CDR1 is LNHDA and CDR2 is SQIVND (reference sequence). V shed 5 bases, J shed 5 bases, and the junction held 9 bases outside the gene matches. CDR3 loop: CASSYKLAGEVDTQYF. The DNA for the CDR3 is TGTGCCAGTAGTTACAAACTAGCGGGGGAGGTAGATACGCAGTATTTT.

This clone was counted between two and nine times. V is TRBV2 and J is TRBJ2-2; D remains ambiguous. The germline V gene encodes CDR1 SNHLY and CDR2 FYNNEI. Trimming took off 7 bases at V and 1 base at J, with 7 bases between the two ends. This CDR3 has 13 amino acids. Here the CDR3 reads CASKSQNTGELFF. Written as DNA, the CDR3 is TGTGCCAGCAAGTCCCAGAACACCGGGGAGCTGTTTTTT.

As DNA, the CDR3 is TGCGCCAGCAGCCAGAGAGCCGTGCGGACAGGGGGTTACGAGCAGTACTTC. Residues: CASSQRAVRTGGYEQYF. This chain uses TRBV4-1 with TRBJ2-7; 10 positions match TRBD1. This CDR3 has 17 residues. V lost 3 bases to trimming and J lost 4 bases; unmatched junction nucleotides: 12. CDR1 and CDR2 from the germline V gene are MGHRA and YSYEKL.

This clone was observed a few times. The chain joins TRBV7-9 to TRBJ2-2; D may correspond to TRBD1 or TRBD2 (7 bases each). Germline V gene data show CDR1 as SEHNR and CDR2 as FQNEAQ (reference sequence). The ends were cut back, 3 bases at V and 0 bases at J, with 11 bases in the middle. The CDR3 is 16 amino acids. CDR3 DNA: TGTGCCAGCAGCTTGGGAGGGACAGCGAACACCGGGGAGCTGTTTTTT. This sequence encodes CASSLGGTANTGELFF. The full variable domain, completed using reference TRBV7-9 and TRBJ2-2, is DTGVSQNPRHKITKRGQNVTFRCDPISEHNRLYWYRQTLGQGPEFLTYFQNEAQLEKSRLLSDRFSAERPKGSFSTLEIQRTEQGDSAMYLCASSLGGTANTGELFFGEGSRLTVL.

This clone occurred a few times. The V call is TRBV29-1, the J call TRBJ1-2; 8 positions match TRBD1. V lost 6 bases to trimming and J lost 3 bases; unmatched junction nucleotides: 9. The CDR3 extends over 14 amino acids. Germline V gene data show CDR1 as SQVTM and CDR2 as ANQGSEA. The CDR3 DNA reads as TGCAGCGTCACCGGGACAGGTTTTGACTATGGCTACACCTTC. It translates to CSVTGTGFDYGYTF. Full variable domain (remainder filled in from reference TRBV29-1 and TRBJ1-2): SAVISQKPSRDICQRGTSLTIQCQVDSQVTMMFWYRQQPGQSLTLIATANQGSEATYESGFVIDKFPISRPNLTFSTLTVSNMSPEDSSIYLCSVTGTGFDYGYTFGSGTRLTVV.

V usage is TRBV5-1 and J usage is TRBJ2-2; 9 bases line up with TRBD1. Trimming removed 4 bases from V and 6 bases from J; junction bases left unmatched: 13. The CDR3 has 17 residues. CDR1 SGHRS and CDR2 YFSETQ come from the germline V gene. CDR3 amino acids: CASSATQTGGLAGELFF. The CDR3 nucleotides read TGCGCCAGCAGCGCGACCCAGACAGGGGGGCTCGCCGGGGAGCTGTTTTTT.